This TCR beta chain was observed in a study of T cells in Graves' hyperthyroidism and ophthalmopathy (dated by TCRdb to between 2017 and 2020). Turning to the overall study: Peripheral blood was collected at initial diagnosis, before any treatment. For training and testing, the approximately 92 patients in the discovery cohort were randomly divided in a 7:3 ratio. TCR Vbeta CDR3 sequencing of 135 peripheral blood samples (43 ophthalmopathy, over 70 hyperthyroidism and approximately 17 progressor patients) is reported in the paper. An independent validation cohort of under 20 hyperthyroidism patients and 17 patients who later progressed to ophthalmopathy tested prospective prediction of ophthalmopathy. A discovery cohort of fewer than 110 patients, 43 with Graves' ophthalmopathy and 57 with stable Graves' hyperthyroidism, was used to find distinguishing TCR V-J signatures. Following sampling, methimazole starting at 30 mg daily was given to hyperthyroidism patients, and high-dose intravenous methylprednisolone was given to ophthalmopathy patients. In addition, the study compared T-cell repertoires in thyroid tissue and in blood from six Graves' hyperthyroidism patients. Broad study findings and their caveats: During validation, the model predicted progression to ophthalmopathy a median of approximately 6.5 months ahead of onset, with 60% to 71% sensitivity and about 72% specificity. A model built on a 13 V-J signature distinguished ophthalmopathy from stable hyperthyroidism, reaching roughly 88% sensitivity and under 84% specificity in cross-validation and 80%/75% in testing. Sample size was not statistically predetermined, and investigators were not blinded to group allocation. Most expanded thyroid clonotypes (frequency above 0.001) were also detected in blood, a finding suggesting that blood repertoires may reflect thyroid immune responses.

The TCR beta CDR3 regions were amplified from the RNA transcripts. The TCR CDR3 was subjected to a first round of RT-PCR using the HTBI primer set and the Qiagen OneStep RT-PCR kit. Libraries were constructed in a second round of multiplex PCR, after which size selection and purification were performed. Sequencing of the libraries was done on an Illumina HiSeq2000 using paired-end 100 bp reads. The original pipeline was this. SOAPnuke was used to process the raw data, throwing out any read that contained adapters or uncalled bases, had a mean Phred below 15, or lacked an exact constant-primer or identifier match. COPE v1.2.5 was used to merge high-quality paired reads, and clonotypes were defined as unique nucleotide sequences. Clonotypes were aligned to IMGT TRBV, TRBD and TRBJ reference segments using MiTCR v1.1. The analysis included only V-J combinations with a frequency above 0.0001, which together covered approximately 99% of the repertoires. A TCS score was defined as the ratio between F50 (clonal expansion) and ExV (chaos), using BLOSUM62-based TCRdist between CDR3 peptides within each V-J. Welch's t-statistics and random forest reduced around 510 V-J features to under 15, which were used in a naive Bayes classifier (R e1071). TCRdb reran the public reads through fastp at Q25 and MiXCR, keeping productive beta chains. For every CDR3 protein sequence, its rows merge into one entry that carries the most common genes and DNA. None of the V and J calls come from the authors' own analysis; TCRdb made them. Recorded for this sample are about 160,000 distinct CDR3 sequences; 9.4% of them occurred a single time. Of the sample, about 20% is held by the ten largest clones.

This clonotype was seen repeatedly, ten times or more. It has no known antigen specificity. The input lacks base qualities; no much larger clone sits a single base away. From the cysteine up to the phenylalanine, the CDR3 has a length of 13 residues. The only DNA kept is the CDR3, 39 bases in frame from the first base. V and J are truncated by 6 bases and 5 bases respectively, leaving an intervening sequence of 15 bases. Sequences SGHRS (CDR1) and YFSETQ (CDR2) are obtained from the germline V gene. Hyperthyroidism patients were aged 18 to 65 years and newly diagnosed, with disease duration of less than 2 months. The study excluded patients with uncontrolled infections, other autoimmune diseases, pregnancy or lactation. Diagnoses were established on the basis of clinical symptoms, serum thyroxine and TRAb, thyroid ultrasound, and orbital computed tomography. Blood from progressor patients was collected at the time of first diagnosis with hyperthyroidism, before any ophthalmopathy symptoms had appeared. PBMCs were isolated from more than 9 ml of fresh peripheral blood by Ficoll-Paque density gradient centrifugation. Progressor patients were first diagnosed with Graves' hyperthyroidism and then developed ophthalmopathy during follow-up. Total RNA was extracted using Trizol reagent, and RNA quality was assessed on an Agilent 2100 Bioanalyzer.

The specimen sequenced was blood. Recombination linked TRBV5-1 to TRBJ2-7; the D segment could be TRBD2, given 6 matching bases. This sequence originates from a woman aged 18-29 years with Graves' hyperthyroidism that later progressed to Graves' ophthalmopathy. The nucleotides read TGCGCCAGCACTACTGGCGGGGCCAACGAGCAGTACTTC. It translates as CASTTGGANEQYF.